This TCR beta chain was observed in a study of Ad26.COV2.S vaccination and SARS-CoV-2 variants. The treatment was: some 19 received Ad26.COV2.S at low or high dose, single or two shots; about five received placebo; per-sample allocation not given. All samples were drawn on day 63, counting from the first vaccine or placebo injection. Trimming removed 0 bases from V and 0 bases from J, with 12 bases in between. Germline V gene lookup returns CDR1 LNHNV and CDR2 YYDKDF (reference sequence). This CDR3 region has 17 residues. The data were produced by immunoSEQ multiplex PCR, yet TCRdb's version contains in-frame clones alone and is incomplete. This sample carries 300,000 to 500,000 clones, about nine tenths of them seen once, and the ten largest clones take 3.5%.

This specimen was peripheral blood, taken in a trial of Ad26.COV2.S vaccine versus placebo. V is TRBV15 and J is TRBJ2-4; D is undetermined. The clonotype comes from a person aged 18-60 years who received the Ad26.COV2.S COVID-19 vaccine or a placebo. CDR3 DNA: TGTGCCACCAGCAGAGAACCGACACGAGGAGCCAAAAACATTCAGTACTTC. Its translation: CATSREPTRGAKNIQYF.